The 23 T cell receptor beta chains below come from one sample, sequenced in a study of cytomegalovirus exposure and HLA in healthy donors. 60 Vbeta and 13 Jbeta primers were used in PCR. The table came from immunoSEQ multiplex PCR; TCRdb's copy has only in-frame clones and leaves some out. The sample shows about 140,000 clones, just under 85% of them seen only once. The sequencing sample was made of PBMCs. These receptor sequences come from a man younger than 45 in good health and CMV-seropositive.

The gene calls are TRBV6-1 and TRBJ2-2; 8 bases are shared with TRBD1. J lost 6 bases, V lost 8 bases, and 8 bases had no gene match. CDR3 length: 14 amino acids. The germline CDR1 and CDR2 sequences are MNHNS and SASEGT. The CDR3 protein is CASARTGISGELFF. The CDR3, as DNA: TGTGCCAGCGCTAGGACAGGGATTTCCGGGGAGCTGTTTTTT.

The chain recombines TRBV7-9 with TRBJ1-1; no definite D call. CDR3 length: 13 residues. Trimming took off 3 bases at V and 3 bases at J, with 8 bases between the two ends. Germline lookup yields CDR1 SEHNR and CDR2 FQNEAQ (reference sequence). The CDR3 spells CASSLTVDTEAFF. CDR3 DNA sequence: TGTGCCAGCAGCTTGACTGTGGACACTGAAGCTTTCTTT.

This sequence joins TRBV28 and TRBJ2-7; a possible D gene is TRBD1 (5 bases). Germline V CDR1 and CDR2: MDHEN, SYDVKM. CDR3 size: 14 residues. V lost 5 bases and J lost 3, with 14 bases in between. CDR3 amino acids: CASSPTVTHYEQYF. The CDR3 DNA sequence: TGTGCCAGCAGTCCGACAGTTACTCACTACGAGCAGTACTTC. The full variable domain, completed using reference TRBV28 and TRBJ2-7, is DVKVTQSSRYLVKRTGEKVFLECVQDMDHENMFWYRQDPGLGLRLIYFSYDVKMKEKGDIPEGYSVSREKKERFSLILESASTNQTSMYLCASSPTVTHYEQYFGPGTRLTVT.

This rearrangement joins TRBV19 to TRBJ1-1; no definite D call. V was shortened by 5 bases and J by 2 bases, with 9 bases between the two germline ends. The CDR3 totals 13 residues. Germline V CDR1 and CDR2: LNHDA, SQIVND (reference sequence). The CDR3 DNA reads TGTGCCAGTAGTGCTCAGGTCAACACTGAAGCTTTCTTT. Its protein is CASSAQVNTEAFF.

A few counts support this clone. This chain joins TRBV7-3 and TRBJ1-1, with D uncertain. Germline CDR1 reads SGHTA; CDR2 reads FQGTGA. The CDR3 is made up of 14 amino acids. Trimming cost V 2 bases and J 1 base, with 8 bases left between them. The CDR3 is CASSLLRRNTEAFF. CDR3 nucleotides: TGTGCCAGCAGCTTACTAAGGAGGAACACTGAAGCTTTCTTT.

This sequence joins TRBV6-1 and TRBJ1-1; 7 nucleotides match TRBD1. The CDR3 sequence is 14 residues long. The germline gives CDR1 MNHNS, CDR2 SASEGT. The V and J ends lost 6 bases and 4 bases, in that order; junction bases with no gene match: 8. The DNA of the CDR3 is TGTGCCAGCAGCCTGACAGGGTCTAGCACTGAAGCTTTCTTT. It codes for CASSLTGSSTEAFF.

Note on this clone: The sample has other DNA sequences that encode this CDR3 too. The genes are TRBV30 and TRBJ2-5; no definite D call. The length of the CDR3 is 11 residues. V lost 0 bases and J 5 bases, leaving 4 bases between the germline ends. Per the germline V gene, CDR1 is GTSNPN and CDR2 is SVGIG (reference sequence). The CDR3 nucleotides read TGTGCCTGGAGTGTCGCGGAGACCCAGTACTTC. It yields the protein CAWSVAETQYF. Full variable domain (remainder filled in from reference TRBV30 and TRBJ2-5): SQTIHQWPATLVQPVGSPLSLECTVEGTSNPNLYWYRQAAGRGLQLLFYSVGIGQISSEVPQNLSASRPQDRQFILSSKKLLLSDSGFYLCAWSVAETQYFGPGTRLLVL.

The CDR3 here is CASNRGWTEAFF. CDR3 nucleotide sequence: TGTGCCAGCAACAGGGGCTGGACTGAAGCTTTCTTT. J is TRBJ1-1 and V is TRBV28; the match to TRBD1 covers 7 bases. V was pared by 7 bases and J by 5 bases, with 4 bases of the junction left unmatched. The V gene's germline CDR1 is MDHEN and CDR2 SYDVKM. The CDR3 loop spans 12 amino acids.

This rearrangement joins TRBV4-1 to TRBJ1-1; no clear D gene. Germline V gene lookup returns CDR1 MGHRA and CDR2 YSYEKL. V lost 4 bases and J lost 1, with 16 bases in between. The CDR3 is 16 residues long. CDR3 nucleotide sequence: TGCGCCAGCAGCCCCCGGCGGGCTGGAGGGAACACTGAAGCTTTCTTT. Translating gives CASSPRRAGGNTEAFF.

V and J are TRBV7-2 and TRBJ2-5; D possibly corresponds to TRBD1 (6 bases). The CDR3 is 17 residues long. V was pared by 1 base and J by 2 bases, with 17 bases between. The germline V gene has CDR1 SGHTA and CDR2 FQGNSA. CDR3 protein: CASSLVPRGLPQETQYF. CDR3 in DNA: TGTGCCAGCAGCTTAGTCCCCAGGGGCCTCCCTCAAGAGACCCAGTACTTC. Complete variable domain (other parts from reference TRBV7-2 and TRBJ2-5): GAGVSQSPSNKVTEKGKDVELRCDPISGHTALYWYRQSLGQGLEFLIYFQGNSAPDKSGLPSDRFSAERTGGSVSTLTIQRTQQEDSAVYLCASSLVPRGLPQETQYFGPGTRLLVL.

The chain joins TRBV28 to TRBJ2-7, with 7 bases fitting TRBD1. Germline loops: CDR1 MDHEN, CDR2 SYDVKM. V lost 6 bases, J lost 4 bases, and 9 bases stayed unmatched. The CDR3 consists of 14 residues. The CDR3 region is CASSLGGTIYEQYF. The DNA for the CDR3 is TGTGCCAGCAGCCTAGGGGGCACCATTTACGAGCAGTACTTC.

As for this clone: The sample carries other DNA sequences with the same CDR3. As DNA, the CDR3 is TGCGCCAGCAGCCGGACAGGGGGCGCAGCTTTCTTT. Translated: CASSRTGGAAFF. V is TRBV21-1 and J is TRBJ1-1; the table's D gene call, TRBD1, was not cross checked with the DNA. TRBV21-1 is given as a pseudogene. The CDR3 has 12 residues.

The V and J genes are TRBV19 and TRBJ2-2; 16 nucleotides line up with TRBD2. CDR1 and CDR2 from the germline V gene are LNHDA and SQIVND (reference sequence). This CDR3 comprises 19 residues. The ends lost 8 bases at V and 4 bases at J; junction bases unmatched: 13. CDR3 nucleotides: TGTGCCAGTCAATCTCTCGGGACTAGCGGGAGGGGGTCCACCGGGGAGCTGTTTTTT. Its translation is CASQSLGTSGRGSTGELFF.

This clone was observed once. CDR3 region: CASSLGATAGTDTQYF. CDR3 in DNA: TGTGCCAGCAGCTTGGGGGCCACCGCAGGCACAGATACGCAGTATTTT. J is TRBJ2-3 and V is TRBV5-4; D gene uncertain. V shed 0 bases and J shed 1 base, with 12 bases lying between them. The CDR3 length is 16 residues. The germline V gene has CDR1 SGHNT and CDR2 YYREEE (reference sequence).

This chain uses TRBV6-1 with TRBJ1-5, with D unclear. In germline, CDR1 is MNHNS, CDR2 SASEGT. Trimming pared 4 bases from V and 0 bases from J, leaving 16 bases between. The CDR3 sequence is 17 residues long. This chain's CDR3 is CASSAPRAPLSNQPQHF. The DNA for the CDR3 is TGTGCCAGCAGTGCTCCGAGGGCCCCCCTTAGCAATCAGCCCCAGCATTTT.

A few counts support this clone. The rearrangement uses TRBV11-3 and TRBJ2-2; TRBD2 might be the D (5 bases). Germline assignment: CDR1 SGHNT and CDR2 YENEEA. V was cut by 1 base and J by 6 bases, with 6 bases left in between. This CDR3 contains 13 residues. The chain's CDR3 is CASSLGESGELFF. CDR3 nucleotide sequence: TGTGCCAGCAGCTTAGGGGAGTCCGGGGAGCTGTTTTTT.

The V call is TRBV2, the J call TRBJ2-1; TRBD2 matches at 11 bases. Germline-derived CDR1 and CDR2 are SNHLY and FYNNEI. The length of the CDR3 is 15 residues. The V segment lost 5 bases and the J segment 5 bases; nucleotides outside the gene matches: 5. Written as DNA, the CDR3 is TGTGCCAGCAGTCCGAGACTAGCGGGGAACAATGAGCAGTTCTTC. Its protein is CASSPRLAGNNEQFF.

This chain links TRBV2 with TRBJ1-5; weak D call: TRBD1 (5 bases). CDR3 size: 15 residues. Deletions cut 6 bases from V and 4 bases from J, with 16 bases between. The germline gives CDR1 SNHLY, CDR2 FYNNEI. The CDR3 loop is CASSEIREGNQPQHF. The CDR3 DNA sequence: TGTGCCAGCAGCGAAATCAGGGAGGGAAATCAGCCCCAGCATTTT. Full variable domain (missing parts from reference TRBV2 and TRBJ1-5): EPEVTQTPSHQVTQMGQEVILRCVPISNHLYFYWYRQILGQKVEFLVSFYNNEISEKSEIFDDQFSVERPDGSNFTLKIRSTKLEDSAMYFCASSEIREGNQPQHFGDGTRLSIL.

V and J are TRBV19 and TRBJ2-7; 10 nucleotides align to TRBD2. Trimming cost V 3 bases and J 5 bases; bases outside gene matches: 7. Per the germline V gene, CDR1 is LNHDA and CDR2 is SQIVND (reference sequence). This CDR3 is 15 amino acids long. The CDR3 region has the DNA TGTGCCAGTAGTATCCGACTAGCGGGCGAGGACGAGCAGTACTTC. Its translation: CASSIRLAGEDEQYF.

Here the CDR3 DNA reads TGTGCCAGCAGTGAAGCAGGGGGGGCAGCTAACTATGGCTACACCTTC. Translating gives CASSEAGGAANYGYTF. V gene TRBV6-1 combines with J gene TRBJ1-2; maybe TRBD1 (6 bases). The length of the CDR3 is 16 residues. The V end was cut by 0 bases, the J end by 0 bases, with 11 bases between. The germline CDR1 and CDR2 sequences are MNHNS and SASEGT.

The V gene is TRBV2, the J gene TRBJ2-5, with 9 bases matching TRBD2. The CDR3 is 16 residues long. V lost 2 bases, J lost 10 bases, and 14 bases stayed unmatched. Germline CDR1 SNHLY, CDR2 FYNNEI. CDR3 coding DNA: TGTGCCAGCAGTGAATCCGGGACTAGCCTCCGAGGGGACCAGTACTTC. Protein sequence: CASSESGTSLRGDQYF.

The chain employs TRBV19 and TRBJ2-3; tentative D call: TRBD2 (6 bases). Deletions cut 6 bases from V and 0 bases from J, with 13 bases between. The CDR3 totals 15 residues. Germline-derived CDR1 and CDR2 are LNHDA and SQIVND (reference sequence). CDR3 nucleotide sequence: TGTGCCAGTAGACCAGGAGGGCCTAGCACAGATACGCAGTATTTT. It specifies CASRPGGPSTDTQYF.

The chain links TRBV12-5 to TRBJ2-1; TRBD2 matches 8 bases. Germline loops: CDR1 LGHNT, CDR2 FRNRAP. The V and J ends lost 7 bases and 8 bases, in that order; junction bases with no gene match: 16. The CDR3 consists of 16 residues. DNA of the CDR3: TGTGCTAGTGCCAAAGGGAACGGGGGGGGACTAGATGAGCAGTTCTTC. Translation gives CASAKGNGGGLDEQFF.